Detailed here is one TCR beta chain. The record originates from a study of T cell changes during pregnancy in multiple sclerosis. The CDR3 runs 16 residues. The germline V gene encodes CDR1 SGHVS and CDR2 FNYEAQ. V was cut by 1 base and J by 2 bases, with 12 bases left in between. Sequencing was performed with immunoSEQ multiplex PCR; in TCRdb, only in-frame clones are kept and a portion is missing. There are about 93,000 clones in the sample; almost 95% occur only once, and just over 2% lies in the top ten. The V call is TRBV7-6, the J call TRBJ2-1, with D possibly TRBD1 on 5 matching bases. The sample here was peripheral blood, taken after pregnancy. The receptor's source is a female donor with multiple sclerosis, enrolled in a pregnancy study. The CDR3: CASSLVGGRAYNEQFF. In nucleotides, the CDR3 is TGTGCCAGCAGCTTAGTTGGTGGCAGGGCCTACAATGAGCAGTTCTTC.